These 8 T cell receptor beta chains came from one sample sequenced in a study of PD-L1 blockade in urothelial cancer. Measured with immunoSEQ multiplex PCR; TCRdb has only the in-frame clones, and not every one. The sample has about 26,000 clones, approximately 86% seen once; the top ten hold roughly 30%. This specimen consisted of PBMCs, obtained around atezolizumab (anti-PD-L1) treatment. Every receptor here comes from a man aged 60 to 75 with urothelial cancer.

This clone has just a few counts. This chain uses TRBV18 with TRBJ1-1; D unclear. This CDR3 has 12 residues. Germline lookup yields CDR1 KGHSH and CDR2 LQKENI. Trimming took off 3 bases at V and 1 base at J, with 3 bases between the two ends. CDR3 region: CASSPANTEAFF. CDR3 nucleotide sequence: TGTGCCAGCTCACCGGCGAACACTGAAGCTTTCTTT.

This clone appeared a few times. This chain joins TRBV4-1 and TRBJ1-5; TRBD1 is a possible D gene (5 bases). The CDR3 sequence is 15 residues long. CDR1 MGHRA and CDR2 YSYEKL come from the germline V gene. The ends were cut back, 0 bases at V and 6 bases at J, with 12 bases in the middle. CDR3 nucleotide sequence: TGCGCCAGCAGCCAAGAAGAGGGGAGGGGTCAGCCCCAGCATTTT. This translates into CASSQEEGRGQPQHF.

The count of this clone is one. V and J are TRBV2 and TRBJ2-5; TRBD2 matches at 13 bases. The CDR3 spans 17 residues. Germline V gives CDR1 SNHLY, CDR2 FYNNEI. J lost 5 bases, V lost 5 bases, and 11 bases had no gene match. The CDR3 protein is CASSSESGLAGLETQYF. In DNA form, the CDR3 reads TGTGCCAGCAGTAGTGAATCGGGACTAGCGGGGTTGGAGACCCAGTACTTC.

The rearrangement links TRBV11-2 to TRBJ1-2, with D perhaps matching TRBD1 (6 bases). The CDR3 consists of 15 residues. From germline, CDR1 is SGHAT and CDR2 FQNNGV. The V gene lost 6 bases and the J gene lost 4 bases, with 18 bases spanning the gap. CDR3 sequence reads: CASSLQGFEGYGYTF. Here the CDR3 DNA reads TGTGCCAGCAGTCTACAGGGCTTTGAAGGCTATGGCTACACCTTC.

The chain is built from TRBV5-1 and TRBJ2-7; TRBD1 is a possible D gene (6 bases). V was clipped by 2 bases and J by 6 bases, with 21 bases between them. This CDR3 spans 16 amino acids. Germline V gives CDR1 SGHRS, CDR2 YFSETQ. CDR3: CASSFISQGLSGEQYF. In DNA, the CDR3 is TGCGCCAGCAGCTTTATTTCTCAGGGGCTCTCGGGCGAGCAGTACTTC.

This clone was detected only once. Additional DNA sequences in this sample encode the identical CDR3. The chain carries TRBV9 and TRBJ2-1; TRBD1 might be the D (5 bases). The CDR3 contains 13 residues. Trimming pared 2 bases from V and 7 bases from J, leaving 10 bases between. The germline CDR1 and CDR2 sequences are SGDLS and YYNGEE. DNA of the CDR3: TGTGCCAGCAGCGTGGGGCTGGGAAATGAGCAGTTCTTC. Its translation is CASSVGLGNEQFF.

The rearrangement uses TRBV2 and TRBJ2-6; TRBD2 might be the D (5 bases). V lost 3 bases and J lost 2, with 8 bases in between. Germline V lookup: CDR1 SNHLY, CDR2 FYNNEI. The CDR3 covers 15 residues. In DNA, the CDR3 is TGTGCCAGCAGTGATCGGGGAACTGGGGCCAACGTCCTGACTTTC. Its translation is CASSDRGTGANVLTF.

The chain combines TRBV6-5 with TRBJ2-5, with D possibly being TRBD1 (5 bases). Trimming shortened V by 7 bases and J by 1 base, and 10 bases separated the two germline ends. Germline V gives CDR1 MNHEY, CDR2 SVGAGI. This CDR3 contains 13 residues. CDR3 nucleotide sequence: TGTGCCAGCACCCAAGACAGCCAAGAGACCCAGTACTTC. It encodes CASTQDSQETQYF.